The 20 T cell receptor beta chains reported below all come from one sample, sequenced in a study of T cells in localized non-small cell lung cancer. The method was immunoSEQ multiplex PCR; TCRdb's version includes in-frame clones alone and lacks a portion of them. The sample consists of tens of thousands of clones, 70% to 90% of them appearing once. Sequenced here: peripheral blood, sampled before any cancer treatment. Receptor source: a man aged 18 to 50 with stage I lung adenocarcinoma.

The genes are TRBV10-3 and TRBJ1-2; 8 nucleotides align to TRBD1. The CDR3 has 14 residues. Looked up from germline, CDR1 is ENHRY and CDR2 is SYGVKD. V dropped 7 bases and J dropped 7; count of bases not matched to a gene: 11. CDR3 nucleotide sequence: TGTGCCATCAACCTGGACAGGGAAGTAGGTGGCTACACCTTC. This sequence encodes CAINLDREVGGYTF.

This rearrangement joins TRBV5-1 to TRBJ2-1; TRBD1 matches at 9 bases. Germline-derived CDR1 and CDR2 are SGHRS and YFSETQ. V shed 1 base and J 1 base; nucleotides not matched to a gene: 3. The CDR3 covers 16 residues. The CDR3 DNA follows: TGCGCCAGCAGCTTGACGACAGGGGGATCCTACAATGAGCAGTTCTTC. Amino acids: CASSLTTGGSYNEQFF.

V gene TRBV28 combines with J gene TRBJ1-4; D is unclear. The CDR3 sequence is 15 residues long. V lost 5 bases and J lost 8, with 18 bases in between. CDR1 MDHEN and CDR2 SYDVKM come from the germline V gene. CDR3: CASSENDGLGEKLFF. The CDR3 bases are TGTGCCAGCAGTGAGAACGACGGGCTTGGGGAAAAACTGTTTTTT.

The rearrangement joins TRBV5-5 to TRBJ2-7; D gene uncertain. This CDR3 comprises 18 residues. The V and J ends lost 4 bases and 4 bases respectively, with 27 bases between them. Germline assignment: CDR1 SGHKS and CDR2 YYEKEE (reference sequence). Here the CDR3 DNA reads TGTGCCAGCAGCCCTGACACAACCCGGGCCCCAAAGACGTACGAGCAGTACTTC. Translation gives CASSPDTTRAPKTYEQYF.

The chain is built from TRBV30 and TRBJ2-2, with a weak D call TRBD1 (6 bases). V was shortened by 5 bases and J by 5 bases, with 12 bases between the two germline ends. This CDR3 region has 13 residues. Germline values: CDR1 GTSNPN, CDR2 SVGIG (reference sequence). CDR3 in DNA: TGTGCCTGGCGGACAGACAATACCGGGGAGCTGTTTTTT. Its protein product is CAWRTDNTGELFF.

The chain joins TRBV6-5 to TRBJ1-6; the match to TRBD1 covers 8 bases. Germline CDR1 MNHEY, CDR2 SVGAGI. Trimming cost V 2 bases and J 2 bases; bases outside gene matches: 2. The CDR3 runs to 16 residues. CDR3 region: CASSYGGQAYNSPLHF. In nucleotides, the CDR3 is TGTGCCAGCAGTTACGGGGGACAGGCCTATAATTCACCCCTCCACTTT.

This chain links TRBV18 with TRBJ1-4, with D possibly being TRBD1 (5 bases). Germline V gives CDR1 KGHSH, CDR2 LQKENI. The V end was cut by 6 bases, the J end by 5 bases, with 13 bases between. The CDR3 totals 14 residues. DNA of the CDR3: TGTGCCAGCTCGGATGCAGGGAGGAATGAAAAACTGTTTTTT. It is translated as CASSDAGRNEKLFF.

The chain joins TRBV5-4 to TRBJ2-3; D remains ambiguous. The CDR3 has 17 amino acids. V lost 0 bases to trimming and J lost 2 bases, with 16 bases between them. The germline gives CDR1 SGHNT, CDR2 YYREEE (reference sequence). The CDR3 coding sequence is TGTGCCAGCAGCTTGGGGTCAGGTGGAGCCTTCACAGATACGCAGTATTTT. It specifies CASSLGSGGAFTDTQYF.

This clone was seen a handful of times. The chain couples TRBV19 to TRBJ1-1, with D perhaps matching TRBD1 (6 bases). V lost 8 bases, J lost 1 base, and 17 bases lay in between. Per germline, CDR1 LNHDA and CDR2 SQIVND (reference sequence). This CDR3 is built from 15 residues. As DNA, the CDR3 is TGTGCCAGTCTCTTGGGGGCTGGAGGGAACACTGAAGCTTTCTTT. Encoded protein: CASLLGAGGNTEAFF.

The J gene is TRBJ2-2, the V gene TRBV5-1, with D possibly being TRBD1 (6 bases). The germline V and J ends were trimmed by 4 bases and 1 base, with 11 bases remaining between them. Germline V gene lookup returns CDR1 SGHRS and CDR2 YFSETQ. CDR3 size: 15 residues. The chain's CDR3 is CASSPTDRNTGELFF. The CDR3 nucleotides are TGCGCCAGCAGCCCGACGGACAGGAACACCGGGGAGCTGTTTTTT.

This chain connects TRBV7-3 to TRBJ2-3, with 7 bases aligning to TRBD2. Germline V CDR1 and CDR2: SGHTA, FQGTGA. The V segment lost 5 bases and the J segment 0 bases; nucleotides outside the gene matches: 5. There are 15 residues in the CDR3. CDR3 in DNA: TGTGCCAGCAGCCTCGGACTAGGGAGCACAGATACGCAGTATTTT. Protein sequence: CASSLGLGSTDTQYF.

The rearrangement joins TRBV30 to TRBJ1-2; D gene ambiguous. The CDR3 has 14 amino acids. CDR1 and CDR2 from the germline V gene are GTSNPN and SVGIG (reference sequence). V was trimmed by 1 base and J by 4 bases, leaving 13 bases between them. CDR3 in amino acids: CAWSERVSAYGYTF. DNA for the CDR3: TGTGCCTGGAGTGAACGGGTCTCGGCCTATGGCTACACCTTC. Based on the CDR3 plus reference TRBV30 and TRBJ1-2, the full variable domain is SQTIHQWPATLVQPVGSPLSLECTVEGTSNPNLYWYRQAAGRGLQLLFYSVGIGQISSEVPQNLSASRPQDRQFILSSKKLLLSDSGFYLCAWSERVSAYGYTFGSGTRLTVV.

The chain couples TRBV5-1 to TRBJ2-4; D call uncertain. The CDR3 totals 14 residues. Trimming took 0 bases from V and 5 from J, leaving 9 bases between them. Germline V gene lookup returns CDR1 SGHRS and CDR2 YFSETQ. The CDR3 reads CASSLVGDENIQYF. The CDR3 DNA reads TGCGCCAGCAGCTTGGTAGGAGACGAAAACATTCAGTACTTC.

V and J are TRBV7-9 and TRBJ1-1, with 8 positions matching TRBD1. This CDR3 is 12 amino acids long. V trimming: 3 bases; J trimming: 7 bases; junction bases outside the gene matches: 1. CDR1 and CDR2 from the germline V gene are SEHNR and FQNEAQ (reference sequence). DNA for the CDR3: TGTGCCAGCAGCTTGGACAGGGTTGAAGCTTTCTTT. Encoded protein: CASSLDRVEAFF. Looking up the rest from reference TRBV7-9 and TRBJ1-1 gives the full variable domain: DTGVSQNPRHKITKRGQNVTFRCDPISEHNRLYWYRQTLGQGPEFLTYFQNEAQLEKSRLLSDRFSAERPKGSFSTLEIQRTEQGDSAMYLCASSLDRVEAFFGQGTRLTVV.

This clone has only a few counts. The CDR3 DNA sequence: TGTGCCAGCAGTTCGGGCAGGGGCACTGAAGCTTTCTTT. This encodes CASSSGRGTEAFF. The chain employs TRBV7-9 and TRBJ1-1, with D possibly matching TRBD1 (6 bases). The germline CDR1 and CDR2 sequences are SEHNR and FQNEAQ (reference sequence). The CDR3 is 13 amino acids. Trimming removed 6 bases from V and 4 bases from J, with 12 bases in between. Supplemented by reference TRBV7-9 and TRBJ1-1, the full variable domain reads DTGVSQNPRHKITKRGQNVTFRCDPISEHNRLYWYRQTLGQGPEFLTYFQNEAQLEKSRLLSDRFSAERPKGSFSTLEIQRTEQGDSAMYLCASSSGRGTEAFFGQGTRLTVV.

This clone was detected only a few times. The J gene is TRBJ1-2, the V gene TRBV5-6; D remains unclear. V was cut by 0 bases and J by 6 bases, with 9 bases left in between. Germline V gene sequence: CDR1 SGHDT, CDR2 YYEEEE. This CDR3 has 13 amino acids. Here the CDR3 reads CASSLGTGNGYTF. CDR3 bases: TGTGCCAGCAGCTTGGGGACCGGTAATGGCTACACCTTC.

This sequence joins TRBV6-1 and TRBJ1-5; D gene uncertain. This CDR3 contains 14 residues. Germline V gives CDR1 MNHNS, CDR2 SASEGT. V was cut by 7 bases and J by 0 bases, with 10 bases left in between. The CDR3 nucleotides read TGTGCCAGCACGCGGGCCTATAGCAATCAGCCCCAGCATTTT. As protein: CASTRAYSNQPQHF.

The chain employs TRBV19 and TRBJ2-1; 9 positions agree with TRBD2. V was pared by 4 bases and J by 5 bases, with 9 bases of the junction left unmatched. This CDR3 is 16 amino acids long. Germline CDR1 is LNHDA and CDR2 is SQIVND (reference sequence). The chain's CDR3 is CASSTPGLAINNEQFF. The CDR3 nucleotides read TGTGCCAGTAGTACGCCGGGACTAGCTATAAACAATGAGCAGTTCTTC.

This clone was counted a single time. This chain connects TRBV2 to TRBJ1-3; 8 bases match TRBD1. CDR3 length equals 15 residues. V shed 1 base and J 2 bases; nucleotides not matched to a gene: 1. Germline CDR1 is SNHLY and CDR2 is FYNNEI. CDR3 protein: CASSEGQGTGNTIYF. The CDR3, as DNA: TGTGCCAGCAGTGAAGGACAGGGGACTGGAAACACCATATATTTT.

The chain has TRBV6-1 and TRBJ2-7; D remains unclear. The CDR3 runs to 12 residues. Germline lookup yields CDR1 MNHNS and CDR2 SASEGT. V lost 5 bases and J 7 bases, leaving 12 bases between the germline ends. The DNA for the CDR3 is TGTGCCAGCAGTCAGACGTCCTGGGAGCAGTACTTC. This codes for CASSQTSWEQYF.